The 2 T cell receptor beta chains presented below share a single source sample, sequenced in a study of post-analysis software for immune sequencing data. Study-wide results and limits: Patients used roughly five TRBV segments, including TRBV5-6, TRBV5-1 and TRBV20-1, more often than controls.

Every TCR beta cDNA library bore unique molecular identifiers. TCRdb called the PCR reads again in MiXCR, with one record for every CDR3 protein. The sample comprises 170,000 or so distinct CDR3 sequences, 30% of which are singletons, and approximately 1.5% rests with the top ten. The antigens of these receptors remain unknown. The sample was blood. Receptors originate from a girl aged 5 to 17 with multiple sclerosis.

Only a few counts were recorded for this clonotype. The rearrangement uses TRBV7-9 and TRBJ1-5, with unresolved D. V dropped 4 bases and J dropped 7 bases, with 14 bases sitting between them. Germline values: CDR1 SEHNR, CDR2 FQNEAQ (reference sequence). CDR3 length: 14 residues. CDR3 DNA: TGTGCCAGCAGCTCTGACCTGCTTGGGCAGCCCCAGCATTTT. The encoded protein is CASSSDLLGQPQHF.

This clonotype was detected only a few times. A read error is possible here, since a much larger clone lies one base away. This chain uses TRBV3-1 with TRBJ2-7; 10 nucleotides match TRBD2. CDR3 length equals 14 residues. J gave up 6 bases and V 3 bases, and 5 bases lay outside the gene matches. Looked up from germline, CDR1 is LGHDT and CDR2 is YNNKEL (reference sequence). The CDR3 DNA reads TGTGCCAGCAGCCATCCAGCGGGAGGGGCCGAGCAGTACTTC. Translated, it gives CASSHPAGGAEQYF.